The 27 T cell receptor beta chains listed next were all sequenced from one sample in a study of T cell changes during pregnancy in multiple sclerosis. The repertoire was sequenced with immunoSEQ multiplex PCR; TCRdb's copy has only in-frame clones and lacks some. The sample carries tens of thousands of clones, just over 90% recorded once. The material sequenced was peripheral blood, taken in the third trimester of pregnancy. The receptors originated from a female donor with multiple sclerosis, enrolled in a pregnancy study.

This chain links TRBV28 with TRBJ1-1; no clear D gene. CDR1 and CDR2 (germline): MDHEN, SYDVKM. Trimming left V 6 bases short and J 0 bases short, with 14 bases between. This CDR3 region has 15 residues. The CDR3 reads CASSYPGGLNTEAFF. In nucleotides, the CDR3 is TGTGCCAGCAGCTATCCCGGTGGGCTGAACACTGAAGCTTTCTTT.

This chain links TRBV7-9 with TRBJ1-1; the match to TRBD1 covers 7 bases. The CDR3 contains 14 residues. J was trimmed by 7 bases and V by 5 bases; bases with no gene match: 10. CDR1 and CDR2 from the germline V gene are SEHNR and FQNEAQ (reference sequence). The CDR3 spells CASSITGATIEAFF. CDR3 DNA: TGTGCCAGCAGCATAACAGGGGCGACGATTGAAGCTTTCTTT.

CDR3 bases: TGTGCCAGCAGCCAAGCCGCAGGGAACACTGAAGCTTTCTTT. This encodes CASSQAAGNTEAFF. This chain links TRBV5-4 with TRBJ1-1, with no clear D. The CDR3 spans 14 residues. V lost 4 bases, J lost 1 base, and 11 bases lay in between. Per the germline V gene, CDR1 is SGHNT and CDR2 is YYREEE (reference sequence).

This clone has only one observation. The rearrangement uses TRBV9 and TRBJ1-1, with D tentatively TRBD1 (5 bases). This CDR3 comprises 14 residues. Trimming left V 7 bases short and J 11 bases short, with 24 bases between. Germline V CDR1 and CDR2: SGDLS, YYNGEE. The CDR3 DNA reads TGTGCCAGCGAGGATGAGACGGGGGGTCGAATGGCTTTCTTT. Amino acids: CASEDETGGRMAFF.

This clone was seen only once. The DNA of the CDR3 is TGTGCCAGCAGCCTAAGGGGGAGGGGTAATGAAAAACTGTTTTTT. This encodes CASSLRGRGNEKLFF. The chain links TRBV7-2 to TRBJ1-4, with D perhaps TRBD1 (6 bases). V lost 5 bases and J lost 4, with 14 bases in between. Germline V gene sequence: CDR1 SGHTA, CDR2 FQGNSA. This CDR3 is 15 amino acids long.

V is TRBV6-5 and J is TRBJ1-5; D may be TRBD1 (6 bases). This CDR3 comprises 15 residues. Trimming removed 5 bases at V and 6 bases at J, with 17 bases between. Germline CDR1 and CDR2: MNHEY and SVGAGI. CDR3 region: CASSKGGDGFQPQHF. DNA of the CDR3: TGTGCCAGCAGTAAGGGGGGGGATGGGTTTCAGCCCCAGCATTTT.

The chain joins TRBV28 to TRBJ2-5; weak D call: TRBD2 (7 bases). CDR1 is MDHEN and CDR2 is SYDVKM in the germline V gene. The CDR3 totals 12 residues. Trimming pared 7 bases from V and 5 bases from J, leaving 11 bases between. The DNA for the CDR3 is TGTGCCAGCAACGGGGGGCTGGAGACCCAGTACTTC. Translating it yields CASNGGLETQYF.

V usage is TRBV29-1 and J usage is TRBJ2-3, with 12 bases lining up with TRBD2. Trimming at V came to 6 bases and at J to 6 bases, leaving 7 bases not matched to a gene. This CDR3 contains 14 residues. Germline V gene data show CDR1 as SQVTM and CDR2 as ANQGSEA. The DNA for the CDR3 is TGCAGCGTAACGACTAGCGGGAGCTCCGATACGCAGTATTTT. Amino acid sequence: CSVTTSGSSDTQYF.

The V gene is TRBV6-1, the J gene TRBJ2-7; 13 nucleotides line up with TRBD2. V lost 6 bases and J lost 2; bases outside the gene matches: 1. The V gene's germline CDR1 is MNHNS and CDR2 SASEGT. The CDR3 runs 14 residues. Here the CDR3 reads CASSGTSGTYEQYF. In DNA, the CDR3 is TGTGCCAGCAGCGGGACTAGCGGGACCTACGAGCAGTACTTC.

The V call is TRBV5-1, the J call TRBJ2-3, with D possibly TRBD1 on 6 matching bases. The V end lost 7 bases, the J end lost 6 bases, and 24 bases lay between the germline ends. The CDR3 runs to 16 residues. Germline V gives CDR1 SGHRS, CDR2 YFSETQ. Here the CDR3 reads CASDLASSNRGDTQYF. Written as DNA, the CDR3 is TGCGCCAGCGATTTGGCCTCATCTAATAGGGGGGATACGCAGTATTTT.

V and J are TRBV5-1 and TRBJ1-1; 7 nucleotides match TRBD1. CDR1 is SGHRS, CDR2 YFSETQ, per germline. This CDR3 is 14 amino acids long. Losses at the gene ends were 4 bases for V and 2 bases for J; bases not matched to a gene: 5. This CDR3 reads CASSPGQPNTEAFF. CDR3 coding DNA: TGCGCCAGCAGCCCGGGACAGCCTAACACTGAAGCTTTCTTT.

Here the CDR3 DNA reads TGTGCCAGCAGTCCCAGGGAGGACTACGAGCAGTACTTC. It translates to CASSPREDYEQYF. The chain is built from TRBV27 and TRBJ2-7, with D tentatively TRBD2 (6 bases). CDR1 is MNHEY, CDR2 SMNVEV, per germline (reference sequence). Trimming shortened V by 5 bases and J by 3 bases, and 11 bases separated the two germline ends. The CDR3 loop spans 13 amino acids.

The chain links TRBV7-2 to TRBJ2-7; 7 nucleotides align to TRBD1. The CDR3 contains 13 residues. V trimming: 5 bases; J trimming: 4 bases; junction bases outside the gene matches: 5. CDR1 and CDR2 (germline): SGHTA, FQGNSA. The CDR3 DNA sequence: TGTGCCAGCAGCGCCCCGGGACAGTACGAGCAGTACTTC. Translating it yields CASSAPGQYEQYF.

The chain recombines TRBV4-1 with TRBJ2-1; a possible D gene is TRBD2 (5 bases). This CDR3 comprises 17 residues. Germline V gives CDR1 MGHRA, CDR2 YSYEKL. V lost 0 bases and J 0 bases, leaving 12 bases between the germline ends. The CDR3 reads CASSQERADSSYNEQFF. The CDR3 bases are TGCGCCAGCAGCCAAGAGAGGGCGGATAGCTCCTACAATGAGCAGTTCTTC.

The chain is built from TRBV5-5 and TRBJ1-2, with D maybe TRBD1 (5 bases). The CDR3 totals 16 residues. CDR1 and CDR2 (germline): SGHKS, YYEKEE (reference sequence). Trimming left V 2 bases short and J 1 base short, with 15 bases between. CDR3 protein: CASSFGLQESNYGYTF. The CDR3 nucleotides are TGTGCCAGCAGCTTTGGTCTACAGGAGAGTAACTATGGCTACACCTTC.

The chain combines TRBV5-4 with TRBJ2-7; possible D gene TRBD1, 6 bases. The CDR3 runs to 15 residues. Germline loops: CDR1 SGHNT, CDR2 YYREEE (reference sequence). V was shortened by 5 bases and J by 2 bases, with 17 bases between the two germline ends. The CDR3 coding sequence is TGTGCCAGCAGTTCCAAGGGGGATCCTACCTACGAGCAGTACTTC. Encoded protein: CASSSKGDPTYEQYF.

Here the CDR3 DNA reads TGTGCCAGCAGTGCCGGACAGGGTAAGGGGCAAGAGACCCAGTACTTC. Amino acids: CASSAGQGKGQETQYF. The rearrangement uses TRBV2 and TRBJ2-5; 8 bases agree with TRBD1. The V gene's germline CDR1 is SNHLY and CDR2 FYNNEI. Unmatched junction bases numbered 9, after V lost 4 bases and J lost 2 bases. This CDR3 comprises 16 residues.

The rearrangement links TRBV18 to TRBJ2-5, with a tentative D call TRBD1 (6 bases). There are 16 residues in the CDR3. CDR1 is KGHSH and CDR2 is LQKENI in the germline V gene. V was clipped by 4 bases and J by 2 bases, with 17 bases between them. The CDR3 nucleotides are TGTGCCAGCTCACACTCTGGGCAGGGGCATCAAGAGACCCAGTACTTC. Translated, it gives CASSHSGQGHQETQYF. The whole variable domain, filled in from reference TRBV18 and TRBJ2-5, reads NAGVMQNPRHLVRRRGQEARLRCSPMKGHSHVYWYRQLPEEGLKFMVYLQKENIIDESGMPKERFSAEFPKEGPSILRIQQVVRGDSAAYFCASSHSGQGHQETQYFGPGTRLLVL.

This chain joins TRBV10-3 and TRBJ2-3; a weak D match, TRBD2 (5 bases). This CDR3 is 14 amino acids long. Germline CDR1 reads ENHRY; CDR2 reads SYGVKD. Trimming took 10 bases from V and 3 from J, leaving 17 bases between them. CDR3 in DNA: TGTGCCACCAAACTAGGAGTATGGACAGATACGCAGTATTTT. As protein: CATKLGVWTDTQYF.

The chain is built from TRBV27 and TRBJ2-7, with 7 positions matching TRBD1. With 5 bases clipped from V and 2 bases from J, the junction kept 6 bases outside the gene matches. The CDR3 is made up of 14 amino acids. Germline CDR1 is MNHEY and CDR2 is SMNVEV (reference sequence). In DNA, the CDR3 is TGTGCCAGCAGTCGAAGACAGGGTCCCTACGAGCAGTACTTC. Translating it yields CASSRRQGPYEQYF.

CDR3 protein: CASSPSQLNTGELFF. For the CDR3, the DNA is TGTGCCAGCTCACCGTCCCAGTTGAACACCGGGGAGCTGTTTTTT. The V gene is TRBV18, the J gene TRBJ2-2; D is ambiguous. CDR3 length: 15 residues. V was shortened by 3 bases and J by 1 base, with 9 bases between the two germline ends. Germline loops: CDR1 KGHSH, CDR2 LQKENI.

The CDR3 bases are TGTGCCAGCCCTAGGGCGGGAGGGAGAAAAGAGACCCAGTACTTC. As protein: CASPRAGGRKETQYF. The chain couples TRBV13 to TRBJ2-5, with 9 bases that match TRBD2. CDR1 is PRHDT, CDR2 FYEKMQ, per germline (reference sequence). This CDR3 is built from 15 residues. With 8 bases clipped from V and 3 bases from J, the junction kept 10 bases outside the gene matches.

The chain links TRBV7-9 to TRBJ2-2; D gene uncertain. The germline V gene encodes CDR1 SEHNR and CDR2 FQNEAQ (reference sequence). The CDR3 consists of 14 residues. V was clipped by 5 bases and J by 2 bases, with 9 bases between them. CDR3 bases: TGTGCCAGCAGCCCTTACACCAACACCGGGGAGCTGTTTTTT. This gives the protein CASSPYTNTGELFF.

CDR3 residues: CASRGDRQETQYF. The CDR3 DNA reads as TGCGCCAGCAGGGGCGACAGACAAGAGACCCAGTACTTC. The V and J genes are TRBV23-1 and TRBJ2-5; a weak D match, TRBD1 (5 bases). TRBV23-1 is reported as an ORF; its role is uncertain. V was shortened by 6 bases and J by 2 bases, with 10 bases between the two germline ends. The CDR3 is 13 residues long.

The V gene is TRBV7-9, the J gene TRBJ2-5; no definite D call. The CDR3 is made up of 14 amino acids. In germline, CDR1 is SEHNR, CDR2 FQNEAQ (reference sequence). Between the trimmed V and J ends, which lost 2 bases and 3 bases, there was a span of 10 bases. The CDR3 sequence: CASSLSTLEETQYF. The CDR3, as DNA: TGTGCCAGCAGCTTAAGTACTCTTGAAGAGACCCAGTACTTC. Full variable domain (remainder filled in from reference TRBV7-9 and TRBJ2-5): DTGVSQNPRHKITKRGQNVTFRCDPISEHNRLYWYRQTLGQGPEFLTYFQNEAQLEKSRLLSDRFSAERPKGSFSTLEIQRTEQGDSAMYLCASSLSTLEETQYFGPGTRLLVL.

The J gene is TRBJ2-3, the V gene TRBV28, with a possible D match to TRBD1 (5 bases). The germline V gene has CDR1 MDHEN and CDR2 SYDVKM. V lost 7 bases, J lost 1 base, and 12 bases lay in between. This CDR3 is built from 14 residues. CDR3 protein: CASKGVLGTDTQYF. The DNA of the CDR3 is TGTGCCAGCAAAGGGGTGTTGGGCACAGATACGCAGTATTTT.

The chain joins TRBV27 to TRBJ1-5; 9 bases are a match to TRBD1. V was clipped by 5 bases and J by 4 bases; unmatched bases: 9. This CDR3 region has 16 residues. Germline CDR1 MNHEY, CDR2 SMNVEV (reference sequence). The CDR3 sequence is CASSNTAGTGNQPQHF. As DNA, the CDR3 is TGTGCCAGCAGTAACACAGCCGGGACAGGGAATCAGCCCCAGCATTTT.